This TCR beta chain was identified during a study of blood T cells in healthy people across ages (dated by TCRdb to 2014 to 2015). General notes on the study: In model experiments, roughly one uniquely barcoded TCR beta cDNA molecule per two T cells was captured by template switching. The study measured age-related changes in TCR beta repertoire diversity using deep sequencing normalized with unique cDNA molecular identifiers. Four age groups were formed from the donors: young (average about 17 years), middle-aged (around 39), aged (about 62) and long-lived (approximately 80). The study analyzed two additional independent replicas of 1 million unique cDNA reads from the same blood draw for two donors, one aged 18 to 29 and one aged 80 or older. Donors of different ages were randomly distributed across sequencing lanes to avoid experimental bias. Overall study outcomes, separate from this receptor: Conclusive comparison of naive and antigen-experienced compartments was prevented by the profiling of bulk unsorted PBMCs. Estimates of total diversity based on one million sequenced T cells were considered lower bounds and underestimates. A strong correlation was found between observed TCR beta diversity and the percentage of naive T cells measured by flow cytometry. Observed TCR beta diversity per million T cells fell roughly linearly with age, and a significant reduction was already apparent by age approximately 40. Compared with the aged group, the long-lived group had more naive CD4+ T cells, fewer expanded clones and increased TCR diversity, suggesting age selection. Donor CMV infection status was unknown, potentially confounding age-related changes in expanded clonotypes.

The CDR3 covers 16 residues, taking in both the cysteine and the phenylalanine. Of the read, only the CDR3 DNA is kept; its 48 bases are in frame from base 1. V has 0 bases trimmed and J has 1 base trimmed; junction bases matching no gene number 6. Taken from the germline V gene (reference sequence), the CDR1 and CDR2 loops are LGHDT and YNNKEL. The library was prepared using 5' RACE. Instrument used: Illumina HiSeq 2500. A second PCR of about 7 to 12 cycles was run with a J-beta primer mix and a sample-barcoded 5' primer. A template-switch 5' adaptor carrying 12 random nucleotides introduced a unique molecular identifier onto each TCR beta cDNA molecule. Each sample yielded at least 2.5 million CDR3-containing paired-end reads. The Mint cDNA synthesis kit, primed by a TRBC-specific oligonucleotide, was used to synthesize first-strand cDNA from all RNA. All cDNA was treated with uracil-DNA glycosylase and then went through a first 18-cycle PCR with the universal primers M1SS and BC2_uni_R. Under the source paper's analysis protocol: For normalization, 1 million high-quality reads were randomly selected from each sample, with every read carrying a distinct molecular identifier. Instead of being binned into consensus sequences, reads that shared molecular identifiers were thrown out. CDR3 identification, clonotype clustering and error correction used MiTCR with a Q25 quality threshold and the strictest error-elimination algorithm. A nonparametric unseen species model with Euler transformation was used to estimate a lower bound on total TCR beta diversity. In-frame beta chains were kept once TCRdb had trimmed the public reads at Q25 with fastp and called clones with MiXCR. Each entry is one CDR3 protein sequence, shown with its most common DNA and genes. In this record, the V and J calls reflect TCRdb's handling and not the investigators' own analysis. The sample contains approximately 1.5 million distinct CDR3 sequences, about 45% of them found a single time. Jointly, the top ten make up more than 4% of the sample.

About this clonotype itself: The specificity of this receptor is unknown. Base qualities are not at hand, and no much larger clone is one base apart.

Systemically healthy Caucasian individuals from Russia, 39 in total and aged roughly 6 to 100 years, were included as donors. Each donor gave about 9.2 milliliters of peripheral blood, drawn into EDTA-treated Vacutainer tubes. Ficoll-Paque density-gradient centrifugation was used to isolate PBMCs, with at least 7 million obtained per sample. Total RNA, at least 5 micrograms per sample, was extracted from PBMCs with Trizol reagent. The percentages of naive CD45RAhigh/CD27high T cells were determined by flow cytometry on a PBMC aliquot from every donor. Rearrangement joined TRBV3-1 to TRBJ2-7; 7 bases in the junction line up with TRBD2. Sequenced: blood. The origin of this receptor is a woman in her late teens or twenties in good health. The sequence in DNA is TGTGCCAGCAGCCAAGATGTGGTAGCGGGTTCCTACGAGCAGTACTTC. This is translated as CASSQDVVAGSYEQYF.